One and the same sample provided the 24 T cell receptor beta chains below, sequenced in a study of cytomegalovirus exposure and HLA in healthy donors. Primers included in the PCR were 60 Vbeta and 13 Jbeta primers. The assay was immunoSEQ multiplex PCR, and TCRdb's table has in-frame clones only and misses some. The table has about 190,000 clones, roughly four fifths seen once. The sample consisted of PBMCs. The source of these receptors is a woman aged 18-30 years in good health and CMV-seronegative.

The chain recombines TRBV28 with TRBJ2-7, with 7 bases fitting TRBD2. V shed 6 bases, J shed 6 bases, and the junction held 11 bases outside the gene matches. The length of the CDR3 is 14 residues. The germline CDR1 and CDR2 sequences are MDHEN and SYDVKM. The CDR3 spells CASRTGGTGVEQYF. The CDR3 DNA sequence: TGTGCCAGCAGGACGGGAGGTACGGGGGTCGAGCAGTACTTC.

The genes are TRBV27 and TRBJ2-7; D gene uncertain. Per germline, CDR1 MNHEY and CDR2 SMNVEV (reference sequence). The CDR3 sequence is 13 residues long. Deletions cut 4 bases from V and 5 bases from J, with 12 bases between. CDR3: CASSSTISHEQYF. CDR3 DNA: TGTGCCAGCAGTTCTACTATCAGCCACGAGCAGTACTTC.

This clone was picked up one time. The CDR3 DNA is TGTGCCAGCTCATTAACGGGACAGGGGTCTCCCCAGCATTTT. Its protein product is CASSLTGQGSPQHF. V is TRBV18 and J is TRBJ1-5; 10 bases align to TRBD1. Trimming cost V 5 bases and J 10 bases; bases outside gene matches: 8. This CDR3 has 14 residues. The germline CDR1 and CDR2 sequences are KGHSH and LQKENI.

V usage is TRBV7-9 and J usage is TRBJ1-2; 8 nucleotides match TRBD1. Germline V gives CDR1 SEHNR, CDR2 FQNEAQ (reference sequence). Trimming cost V 4 bases and J 3 bases; bases outside gene matches: 1. There are 13 residues in the CDR3. The CDR3 DNA reads TGTGCCAGCAGCTCACAGGGGGACTATGGCTACACCTTC. It is translated as CASSSQGDYGYTF.

The V call is TRBV2, the J call TRBJ2-5; D is ambiguous. The J call is uncertain, as TRBJ2-7 better fits the DNA end. The V gene's germline CDR1 is SNHLY and CDR2 FYNNEI. The CDR3 is made up of 14 amino acids. DNA for the CDR3: TGTGCCAGCAGTGATCTTGTCCTAATCTACGAGCAGTACTTC. Translating it yields CASSDLVLIYEQYF.

The V gene is TRBV5-1, the J gene TRBJ2-3; a weak D match, TRBD2 (6 bases). Trimming shortened V by 3 bases and J by 4 bases, and 15 bases separated the two germline ends. The CDR3 is made up of 15 amino acids. CDR1 is SGHRS, CDR2 YFSETQ, per germline. CDR3 region: CASSSGTPTPDTQYF. CDR3 coding DNA: TGCGCCAGCAGCTCCGGGACTCCAACACCAGATACGCAGTATTTT.

The rearrangement joins TRBV19 to TRBJ2-2, with 8 bases identical to TRBD2. The V gene end was trimmed by 5 bases and the J gene end by 0 bases; junction bases not matched to a gene: 5. The CDR3 has 16 amino acids. From germline, CDR1 is LNHDA and CDR2 SQIVND (reference sequence). CDR3 sequence (DNA): TGTGCCAGTAGTGGTTCGGGAGGGTCGAACACCGGGGAGCTGTTTTTT. Translating it yields CASSGSGGSNTGELFF. Based on the CDR3 plus reference TRBV19 and TRBJ2-2, the full variable domain is DGGITQSPKYLFRKEGQNVTLSCEQNLNHDAMYWYRQDPGQGLRLIYYSQIVNDFQKGDIAEGYSVSREKKESFPLTVTSAQKNPTAFYLCASSGSGGSNTGELFFGEGSRLTVL.

V usage is TRBV27 and J usage is TRBJ1-4; 8 positions agree with TRBD1. CDR3 size: 19 residues. V shed 2 bases and J 6 bases; nucleotides not matched to a gene: 17. Germline V lookup: CDR1 MNHEY, CDR2 SMNVEV (reference sequence). CDR3 protein: CASSLRSPRTGMPHEKLFF. CDR3 in DNA: TGTGCCAGCAGTTTAAGATCTCCGAGGACAGGGATGCCCCATGAAAAACTGTTTTTT.

This clone was counted many times. The chain joins TRBV28 to TRBJ1-4; D gene ambiguous. The germline V and J ends were trimmed by 2 bases and 3 bases, with 7 bases remaining between them. CDR1 is MDHEN, CDR2 SYDVKM, per germline. CDR3 length: 14 amino acids. Here the CDR3 reads CASSLGQSNEKLFF. The CDR3 DNA is TGTGCCAGCAGTTTAGGGCAGTCTAATGAAAAACTGTTTTTT.

The chain links TRBV6-1 to TRBJ2-7; D might be TRBD2 (7 bases). V was cut by 4 bases and J by 3 bases, with 16 bases left in between. Germline loops: CDR1 MNHNS, CDR2 SASEGT. The CDR3 contains 15 residues. The CDR3 nucleotides read TGTGCCAGCAGTGGTGGGGGGGCGCCAGTCTACGAGCAGTACTTC. Its protein product is CASSGGGAPVYEQYF.

V is TRBV19 and J is TRBJ1-2; 9 bases fit TRBD1. Germline V gene data show CDR1 as LNHDA and CDR2 as SQIVND (reference sequence). There are 14 residues in the CDR3. Germline trimming cut 5 bases from V and 4 bases from J; bases unmatched to any gene: 5. CDR3 sequence (DNA): TGTGCCAGTAGTCCGGGACAGGGACCCTATGGCTACACCTTC. It specifies CASSPGQGPYGYTF. Variable domain in full (rest from reference TRBV19 and TRBJ1-2): DGGITQSPKYLFRKEGQNVTLSCEQNLNHDAMYWYRQDPGQGLRLIYYSQIVNDFQKGDIAEGYSVSREKKESFPLTVTSAQKNPTAFYLCASSPGQGPYGYTFGSGTRLTVV.

The genes are TRBV27 and TRBJ2-7, with D uncertain. Trimming removed 3 bases from V and 3 bases from J, with 9 bases in between. The CDR3 spans 13 residues. The germline CDR1 and CDR2 sequences are MNHEY and SMNVEV (reference sequence). This chain's CDR3 is CASSFFPNYEQYF. The CDR3 nucleotides read TGTGCCAGCAGTTTTTTTCCAAACTACGAGCAGTACTTC.

The V call is TRBV10-1, the J call TRBJ1-2, with D possibly matching TRBD1 (6 bases). The V gene's germline CDR1 is WNHNN and CDR2 SYGVQD (reference sequence). The CDR3 covers 13 residues. V was trimmed by 4 bases and J by 4 bases, leaving 10 bases between them. DNA of the CDR3: TGCGCCAGCAGTGTCACAGGGCCCTATGGCTACACCTTC. The encoded protein is CASSVTGPYGYTF.

This chain links TRBV27 with TRBJ1-5; D might be TRBD1 (5 bases). The CDR3 is made up of 14 amino acids. V lost 5 bases and J lost 0, with 8 bases in between. The germline gives CDR1 MNHEY, CDR2 SMNVEV (reference sequence). DNA for the CDR3: TGTGCCAGCAGTGTCCAGGGTAGCAATCAGCCCCAGCATTTT. Amino acids: CASSVQGSNQPQHF.

V gene TRBV28 combines with J gene TRBJ2-7, with a possible D match to TRBD1 (6 bases). V shed 3 bases and J shed 1 base, with 7 bases lying between them. The CDR3 is 13 residues long. Germline V gene data show CDR1 as MDHEN and CDR2 as SYDVKM. CDR3 protein: CASSFGQSYEQYF. The CDR3 DNA reads TGTGCCAGCAGTTTTGGACAGTCCTACGAGCAGTACTTC.

The gene calls are TRBV28 and TRBJ1-2; the D is unclear. Trimming left V 6 bases short and J 0 bases short, with 5 bases between. From germline, CDR1 is MDHEN and CDR2 SYDVKM. The CDR3 is 12 residues long. The CDR3 protein is CASRLTNYGYTF. CDR3 nucleotide sequence: TGTGCCAGCAGGCTAACTAACTATGGCTACACCTTC.

The chain couples TRBV2 to TRBJ1-2, with D possibly TRBD1 on 5 matching bases. Germline V gene lookup returns CDR1 SNHLY and CDR2 FYNNEI. Trimming cost V 4 bases and J 0 bases, with 6 bases left between them. This CDR3 has 13 amino acids. CDR3: CASSGGSNYGYTF. CDR3 bases: TGTGCCAGCAGTGGGGGCTCTAACTATGGCTACACCTTC.

Concerning this clone itself: The same CDR3 can be traced to other DNA sequences in this sample. The gene calls are TRBV5-1 and TRBJ2-7; a weak D match, TRBD1 (6 bases). CDR3 length equals 13 residues. V was cut by 4 bases and J by 1 base, with 9 bases left in between. CDR1 is SGHRS, CDR2 YFSETQ, per germline. This CDR3 reads CASSPGQSYEQYF. CDR3 nucleotide sequence: TGCGCCAGCAGCCCCGGACAGTCCTACGAGCAGTACTTC.

The rearrangement uses TRBV18 and TRBJ1-2; D not certain. With 6 bases removed from V and 5 bases from J, the gap between germline ends came to 10 bases. Germline CDR1 KGHSH, CDR2 LQKENI. The CDR3 has 12 amino acids. Here the CDR3 DNA reads TGTGCCAGCTCCCCCGGGTTTTATGGCTACACCTTC. Translation gives CASSPGFYGYTF.

This clone has just one count. This chain links TRBV29-1 with TRBJ1-1; maybe TRBD1 (5 bases). CDR1 and CDR2 (germline): SQVTM, ANQGSEA. This CDR3 has 13 amino acids. The V and J ends lost 4 bases and 5 bases respectively, with 14 bases between them. The CDR3 region is CSVVAGGSTEAFF. The CDR3 region has the DNA TGCAGCGTTGTTGCGGGGGGGAGTACTGAAGCTTTCTTT.

This chain uses TRBV5-1 with TRBJ2-6; TRBD1 matches 7 bases. This CDR3 has 17 residues. Germline CDR1 and CDR2: SGHRS and YFSETQ. V shed 3 bases and J 0 bases; nucleotides not matched to a gene: 6. This CDR3 is CASSSQRTGSGANVLTF. Here the CDR3 DNA reads TGCGCCAGCAGCTCCCAGCGGACAGGCTCTGGGGCCAACGTCCTGACTTTC.

The genes are TRBV5-4 and TRBJ2-7; D perhaps matches TRBD1 (6 bases). The CDR3 has 13 amino acids. Germline V gene sequence: CDR1 SGHNT, CDR2 YYREEE (reference sequence). Trimming removed 4 bases at V and 1 base at J, with 9 bases between. The DNA of the CDR3 is TGTGCCAGCAGCCCGGGACATTCCTACGAGCAGTACTTC. Translated, it gives CASSPGHSYEQYF. Combining the CDR3 with reference TRBV5-4 and TRBJ2-7 gives the whole variable domain ETGVTQSPTHLIKTRGQQVTLRCSSQSGHNTVSWYQQALGQGPQFIFQYYREEENGRGNFPPRFSGLQFPNYSSELNVNALELDDSALYLCASSPGHSYEQYFGPGTRLTVT.

The rearrangement joins TRBV7-6 to TRBJ2-1; 8 nucleotides match TRBD1. The CDR3 sequence is 16 residues long. CDR1 is SGHVS and CDR2 is FNYEAQ in the germline V gene. Trimming at V came to 1 base and at J to 2 bases, leaving 4 bases not matched to a gene. The CDR3 nucleotides are TGTGCCAGCAGCTTAGGAGGACAGGGCCCCTACAATGAGCAGTTCTTC. This sequence encodes CASSLGGQGPYNEQFF.

V gene TRBV7-6 combines with J gene TRBJ2-7; TRBD1 agrees at 10 bases. The CDR3 length is 16 residues. Germline trimming cut 1 base from V and 2 bases from J; bases unmatched to any gene: 5. Germline CDR1 SGHVS, CDR2 FNYEAQ. The CDR3 bases are TGTGCCAGCAGCTTAGACGCCGGGACAGGGGCCTACGAGCAGTACTTC. Translation gives CASSLDAGTGAYEQYF.